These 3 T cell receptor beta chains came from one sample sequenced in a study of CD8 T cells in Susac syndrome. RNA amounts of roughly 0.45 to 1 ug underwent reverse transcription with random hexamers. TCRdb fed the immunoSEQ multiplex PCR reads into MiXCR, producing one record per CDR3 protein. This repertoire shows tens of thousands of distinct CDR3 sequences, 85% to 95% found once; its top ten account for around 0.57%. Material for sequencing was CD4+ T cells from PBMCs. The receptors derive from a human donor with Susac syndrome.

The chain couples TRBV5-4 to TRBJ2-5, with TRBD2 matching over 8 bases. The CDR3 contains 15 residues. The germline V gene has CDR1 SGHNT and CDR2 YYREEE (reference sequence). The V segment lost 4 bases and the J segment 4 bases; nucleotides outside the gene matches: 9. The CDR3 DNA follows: TGTGCCAGCAGCGCGGCCGGGACTAGAAGAGAGACCCAGTACTTC. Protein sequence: CASSAAGTRRETQYF.

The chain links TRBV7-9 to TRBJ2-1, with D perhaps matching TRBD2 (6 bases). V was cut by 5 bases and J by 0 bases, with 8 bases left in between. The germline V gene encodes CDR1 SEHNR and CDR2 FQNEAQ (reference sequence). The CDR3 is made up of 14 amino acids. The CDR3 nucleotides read TGTGCCAGCAGCATCGGGAGCTCCTACAATGAGCAGTTCTTC. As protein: CASSIGSSYNEQFF. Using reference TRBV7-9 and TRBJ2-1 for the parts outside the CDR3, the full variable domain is DTGVSQNPRHKITKRGQNVTFRCDPISEHNRLYWYRQTLGQGPEFLTYFQNEAQLEKSRLLSDRFSAERPKGSFSTLEIQRTEQGDSAMYLCASSIGSSYNEQFFGPGTRLTVL.

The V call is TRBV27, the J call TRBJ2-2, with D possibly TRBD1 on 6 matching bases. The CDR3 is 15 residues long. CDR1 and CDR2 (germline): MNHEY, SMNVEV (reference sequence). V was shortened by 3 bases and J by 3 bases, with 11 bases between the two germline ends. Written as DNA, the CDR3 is TGTGCCAGCAGTTTTGGCGACAGGTACACCGGGGAGCTGTTTTTT. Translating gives CASSFGDRYTGELFF.